This is a list of T cell receptor beta chains from one sample in a study of blood T cells in healthy people across ages. TCRdb used MiXCR to reprocess the 5' RACE reads, holding one entry per CDR3 protein. The sample shows about 650,000 distinct CDR3 sequences, about 30% of them seen only once. Sequencing was done on a sample of blood. The receptor set was obtained from a woman over 75 in good health. The CDR3 runs from the conserved cysteine through the conserved F or W. Fields, in order: CDR3 protein, CDR3 DNA, V gene, D gene, J gene, clone size. A D gene is named only where the DNA matches it firmly. Clone size is not always given. Where it is, it says once, few, many or a class for expanded clones.

CDR3 protein: CAWSDGGAHEKLFF; CDR3 DNA: TGTGCCTGGAGTGACGGAGGGGCCCATGAAAAACTGTTTTTT; V gene: TRBV30; D gene: NA; J gene: TRBJ1-4; clone size: many
CDR3 protein: CASSSGTGAIYEQYF; CDR3 DNA: TGCGCCAGCAGCTCGGGGACAGGGGCGATCTACGAGCAGTACTTC; V gene: TRBV5-1; D gene: TRBD1; J gene: TRBJ2-7; clone size: many
CDR3 protein: CASSLMTGREQYF; CDR3 DNA: TGTGCCAGCAGCTTGATGACAGGTCGCGAGCAGTACTTC; V gene: TRBV11-2; D gene: NA; J gene: TRBJ2-7; clone size: many
CDR3 protein: CASSRVEGKDGYTF; CDR3 DNA: TGCGCCAGCAGCCGGGTGGAGGGGAAAGATGGCTACACCTTC; V gene: TRBV5-1; D gene: NA; J gene: TRBJ1-2; clone size: NA
CDR3 protein: CASSTSSGQGSGQYF; CDR3 DNA: TGTGCCAGCAGCACATCCTCGGGACAGGGTAGTGGGCAGTACTTC; V gene: TRBV7-8; D gene: TRBD1; J gene: TRBJ2-7; clone size: many
CDR3 protein: CSVSRGRRAEAFF; CDR3 DNA: TGCAGCGTTTCCAGGGGGCGCAGGGCCGAAGCTTTCTTT; V gene: TRBV29-1; D gene: TRBD1; J gene: TRBJ1-1; clone size: NA
CDR3 protein: CASRPLLGQGYEQYF; CDR3 DNA: TGTGCCAGCAGGCCACTCCTGGGACAGGGTTACGAGCAGTACTTC; V gene: TRBV6-2/TRBV6-3; D gene: TRBD1; J gene: TRBJ2-7; clone size: many
CDR3 protein: CASSLFGTVSGNTIYF; CDR3 DNA: TGTGCCAGCAGTTTATTTGGTACAGTCTCTGGAAACACCATATATTTT; V gene: TRBV12-3/TRBV12-4; D gene: NA; J gene: TRBJ1-3; clone size: NA
CDR3 protein: CASSSTRTGGLSNQPQHF; CDR3 DNA: TGTGCCAGCAGTTCGACCAGGACAGGGGGTCTGAGCAATCAGCCCCAGCATTTT; V gene: TRBV6-5; D gene: TRBD1; J gene: TRBJ1-5; clone size: few
CDR3 protein: CASSYSGTSRYTGELFF; CDR3 DNA: TGTGCCAGCAGTTACTCGGGGACTAGCAGATACACCGGGGAGCTGTTTTTT; V gene: TRBV6-5; D gene: TRBD2; J gene: TRBJ2-2; clone size: few
CDR3 protein: CSVEDSLTLTEAFF; CDR3 DNA: TGCAGCGTTGAAGATTCCCTAACATTAACTGAAGCTTTCTTT; V gene: TRBV29-1; D gene: NA; J gene: TRBJ1-1; clone size: few
CDR3 protein: CASRPPWVAVNTEAFF; CDR3 DNA: TGTGCCAGCAGACCCCCGTGGGTTGCGGTGAACACTGAAGCTTTCTTT; V gene: TRBV3-1; D gene: NA; J gene: TRBJ1-1; clone size: many
CDR3 protein: CASSRSGGEETQYF; CDR3 DNA: TGTGCCAGCAGTCGCTCAGGGGGGGAAGAGACCCAGTACTTC; V gene: TRBV12-3/TRBV12-4; D gene: NA; J gene: TRBJ2-5; clone size: few
CDR3 protein: CASSFPGNTDTQYF; CDR3 DNA: TGTGCCAGCAGTTTCCCAGGGAACACAGATACGCAGTATTTT; V gene: TRBV28; D gene: NA; J gene: TRBJ2-3; clone size: NA
CDR3 protein: CSARHLAGDLNEQFF; CDR3 DNA: TGCAGTGCTAGACACCTAGCGGGCGATTTAAATGAGCAGTTCTTC; V gene: TRBV20-1; D gene: TRBD2; J gene: TRBJ2-1; clone size: once
CDR3 protein: CASAGPLSTDTQYF; CDR3 DNA: TGCGCCAGCGCGGGACCGCTTAGCACAGATACGCAGTATTTT; V gene: TRBV5-1; D gene: NA; J gene: TRBJ2-3; clone size: many
CDR3 protein: CASSEQGTSYNEQFF; CDR3 DNA: TGCGCCAGCAGCGAACAGGGAACTTCCTACAATGAGCAGTTCTTC; V gene: TRBV5-1; D gene: NA; J gene: TRBJ2-1; clone size: many
CDR3 protein: CASSPDGAGTPSSYEQYF; CDR3 DNA: TGTGCCAGCAGCCCGGATGGGGCGGGGACGCCCAGCTCCTACGAGCAGTACTTC; V gene: TRBV5-6; D gene: NA; J gene: TRBJ2-7; clone size: many
CDR3 protein: CASSLAVGPDGGEQYF; CDR3 DNA: TGTGCCAGCAGCTTAGCTGTGGGCCCCGACGGGGGAGAGCAGTACTTC; V gene: TRBV7-9; D gene: NA; J gene: TRBJ2-7; clone size: NA
CDR3 protein: CASSTQWGQLDQPQHF; CDR3 DNA: TGTGCCAGCAGCACCCAATGGGGACAGTTGGATCAGCCCCAGCATTTT; V gene: TRBV9; D gene: TRBD1; J gene: TRBJ1-5; clone size: many
CDR3 protein: CASSLGGGINSNQPQHF; CDR3 DNA: TGTGCCAGCAGTTTAGGCGGGGGTATAAACAGCAATCAGCCCCAGCATTTT; V gene: TRBV12-3/TRBV12-4; D gene: NA; J gene: TRBJ1-5; clone size: NA
CDR3 protein: CASTTGQGNTEAFF; CDR3 DNA: TGTGCCAGCACTACGGGACAGGGGAACACTGAAGCTTTCTTT; V gene: TRBV12-3/TRBV12-4; D gene: TRBD1; J gene: TRBJ1-1; clone size: few
CDR3 protein: CAWSRAAAVSEQYF; CDR3 DNA: TGTGCCTGGAGTAGGGCTGCCGCTGTCTCCGAGCAGTACTTC; V gene: TRBV30; D gene: NA; J gene: TRBJ2-7; clone size: many
CDR3 protein: CASSVAGTSGRDEQYF; CDR3 DNA: TGTGCCAGCAGCGTAGCTGGGACTAGCGGTCGGGACGAGCAGTACTTC; V gene: TRBV9; D gene: TRBD2; J gene: TRBJ2-7; clone size: NA
CDR3 protein: CSAGSRSSYNEQYF; CDR3 DNA: TGCAGTGCTGGAAGCCGTAGCTCCTACAATGAGCAGTACTTC; V gene: TRBV20-1; D gene: NA; J gene: TRBJ2-7; clone size: NA
CDR3 protein: CSALSGRFYEQYF; CDR3 DNA: TGCAGTGCTCTCAGCGGGAGGTTCTACGAGCAGTACTTC; V gene: TRBV20-1; D gene: TRBD2; J gene: TRBJ2-7; clone size: NA
CDR3 protein: CSANPGTSGRETQYF; CDR3 DNA: TGCAGTGCTAACCCCGGGACTAGCGGGAGAGAGACCCAGTACTTC; V gene: TRBV20-1; D gene: TRBD2; J gene: TRBJ2-5; clone size: many
CDR3 protein: CASSQLAGGLSYNEQFF; CDR3 DNA: TGTGCCAGCAGCCAACTAGCGGGGGGACTATCCTACAATGAGCAGTTCTTC; V gene: TRBV14; D gene: TRBD2; J gene: TRBJ2-1; clone size: many
CDR3 protein: CASSFDGSYEQFF; CDR3 DNA: TGTGCCAGCAGCTTCGACGGGAGCTATGAGCAGTTCTTC; V gene: TRBV5-8; D gene: NA; J gene: TRBJ2-1; clone size: many
CDR3 protein: CAWSVSLGPYEQYF; CDR3 DNA: TGTGCCTGGAGTGTATCTCTGGGGCCCTACGAGCAGTACTTC; V gene: TRBV30; D gene: NA; J gene: TRBJ2-7; clone size: many
CDR3 protein: CATRSGSLQYTEAFF; CDR3 DNA: TGTGCCACAAGGTCAGGCTCCCTTCAGTACACTGAAGCTTTCTTT; V gene: TRBV6-1; D gene: NA; J gene: TRBJ1-1; clone size: NA
CDR3 protein: CASTVDSLDNEQFF; CDR3 DNA: TGTGCCAGCACCGTGGACAGCCTGGACAATGAGCAGTTCTTC; V gene: TRBV5-6; D gene: NA; J gene: TRBJ2-1; clone size: many
CDR3 protein: CASSYGPGSGANVLTF; CDR3 DNA: TGTGCCAGCAGTTACGGTCCAGGCTCTGGGGCCAACGTCCTGACTTTC; V gene: TRBV6-5; D gene: NA; J gene: TRBJ2-6; clone size: few
CDR3 protein: CASSGGSDLNTEAFF; CDR3 DNA: TGCGCCAGCAGCGGTGGAAGTGATTTGAACACTGAAGCTTTCTTT; V gene: TRBV5-1; D gene: NA; J gene: TRBJ1-1; clone size: few
CDR3 protein: CASGTVLGSKETQYF; CDR3 DNA: TGTGCCAGCGGCACAGTCCTAGGGAGTAAGGAGACCCAGTACTTC; V gene: TRBV9; D gene: NA; J gene: TRBJ2-5; clone size: many
CDR3 protein: CASSPMTGAGSNAFF; CDR3 DNA: TGTGCCAGCAGTCCGATGACAGGAGCTGGGAGTAATGCTTTCTTT; V gene: TRBV11-1; D gene: NA; J gene: TRBJ1-1; clone size: few
CDR3 protein: CASSLGWGGTRYF; CDR3 DNA: TGTGCCAGCAGCCTGGGTTGGGGGGGGACCCGGTACTTC; V gene: TRBV7-2; D gene: TRBD2; J gene: TRBJ2-5; clone size: NA
CDR3 protein: CASRRPGQSYNEQYF; CDR3 DNA: TGTGCCAGCCGGAGGCCGGGACAGTCCTACAATGAGCAGTACTTC; V gene: TRBV6-1; D gene: TRBD1; J gene: TRBJ2-7; clone size: NA
CDR3 protein: CASSNGQGLGTEAFF; CDR3 DNA: TGCGCCAGCAGCAATGGACAGGGGTTGGGCACTGAAGCTTTCTTT; V gene: TRBV5-1; D gene: TRBD1; J gene: TRBJ1-1; clone size: NA
CDR3 protein: CASVQDSVQETQYF; CDR3 DNA: TGTGCTAGTGTCCAAGACAGCGTACAAGAGACCCAGTACTTC; V gene: TRBV12-5; D gene: NA; J gene: TRBJ2-5; clone size: NA
CDR3 protein: CSARVPGTDTEAFF; CDR3 DNA: TGCAGTGCTAGAGTGCCCGGGACCGACACTGAAGCTTTCTTT; V gene: TRBV20-1; D gene: NA; J gene: TRBJ1-1; clone size: many
CDR3 protein: CASSSRQETQYF; CDR3 DNA: TGTGCCAGCAGCTCGCGACAGGAGACCCAGTACTTC; V gene: TRBV7-2; D gene: NA; J gene: TRBJ2-5; clone size: many
CDR3 protein: CASSQGAGETHEQYF; CDR3 DNA: TGTGCCAGCAGCCAAGGAGCGGGAGAAACCCACGAGCAGTACTTC; V gene: TRBV3-1; D gene: TRBD2; J gene: TRBJ2-7; clone size: many
CDR3 protein: CASSRTSGGLPYEQYF; CDR3 DNA: TGTGCCAGCAGTCGGACTAGCGGGGGGCTGCCCTACGAGCAGTACTTC; V gene: TRBV7-2; D gene: TRBD2; J gene: TRBJ2-7; clone size: many
CDR3 protein: CASSLVSGAQSYNEQFF; CDR3 DNA: TGTGCCAGCAGCTTAGTGAGCGGGGCTCAGTCCTACAATGAGCAGTTCTTC; V gene: TRBV7-6; D gene: TRBD2; J gene: TRBJ2-1; clone size: many
CDR3 protein: CANSVDRIGSPLHF; CDR3 DNA: TGTGCCAACAGCGTTGACAGAATCGGTTCACCCCTCCACTTT; V gene: TRBV3-1; D gene: NA; J gene: TRBJ1-6; clone size: NA
CDR3 protein: CASSFYGLATNEKRFF; CDR3 DNA: TGTGCCAGCAGTTTCTACGGTTTGGCAACTAATGAAAAACGGTTTTTT; V gene: TRBV28; D gene: NA; J gene: TRBJ1-4; clone size: few
CDR3 protein: CASSLKGSPAGELFF; CDR3 DNA: TGCGCCAGCAGCTTGAAGGGGTCCCCCGCCGGGGAGCTGTTTTTT; V gene: TRBV5-1; D gene: NA; J gene: TRBJ2-2; clone size: many
CDR3 protein: CASSLSYRAWGPNEKLFF; CDR3 DNA: TGTGCCAGCAGCTTATCGTACAGGGCCTGGGGACCTAATGAAAAACTGTTTTTT; V gene: TRBV7-8; D gene: NA; J gene: TRBJ1-4; clone size: NA
CDR3 protein: CASRTGQEVWAEAFF; CDR3 DNA: TGTGCCAGCAGGACGGGACAGGAGGTTTGGGCTGAAGCTTTCTTT; V gene: TRBV27; D gene: TRBD1; J gene: TRBJ1-1; clone size: many
CDR3 protein: CASSLWTGGLAASNEQFF; CDR3 DNA: TGTGCCAGTAGTCTTTGGACGGGGGGACTAGCGGCAAGCAATGAGCAGTTCTTC; V gene: TRBV19; D gene: TRBD2; J gene: TRBJ2-1; clone size: many
CDR3 protein: CASSLLAGDGELFF; CDR3 DNA: TGTGCCAGCAGCCTACTAGCGGGGGATGGGGAGCTGTTTTTT; V gene: TRBV9; D gene: TRBD2; J gene: TRBJ2-2; clone size: NA
CDR3 protein: CASSFSPVRTDTQYF; CDR3 DNA: TGTGCCAGCAGTTTCTCTCCTGTGAGAACAGATACGCAGTATTTT; V gene: TRBV12-3/TRBV12-4; D gene: NA; J gene: TRBJ2-3; clone size: NA
CDR3 protein: CSAGQDPYDEQFF; CDR3 DNA: TGCAGCGCGGGACAGGACCCTTACGATGAGCAGTTCTTC; V gene: TRBV29-1; D gene: TRBD1; J gene: TRBJ2-1; clone size: NA
CDR3 protein: CASSFRTGRTYEQYF; CDR3 DNA: TGTGCCAGCAGCTTCCGGACAGGAAGAACCTACGAGCAGTACTTC; V gene: TRBV7-3; D gene: TRBD1; J gene: TRBJ2-7; clone size: NA
CDR3 protein: CASSAPQGSTYNEQFF; CDR3 DNA: TGTGCCAGCAGTGCTCCACAGGGAAGCACCTACAATGAGCAGTTCTTC; V gene: TRBV12-3/TRBV12-4; D gene: NA; J gene: TRBJ2-1; clone size: few